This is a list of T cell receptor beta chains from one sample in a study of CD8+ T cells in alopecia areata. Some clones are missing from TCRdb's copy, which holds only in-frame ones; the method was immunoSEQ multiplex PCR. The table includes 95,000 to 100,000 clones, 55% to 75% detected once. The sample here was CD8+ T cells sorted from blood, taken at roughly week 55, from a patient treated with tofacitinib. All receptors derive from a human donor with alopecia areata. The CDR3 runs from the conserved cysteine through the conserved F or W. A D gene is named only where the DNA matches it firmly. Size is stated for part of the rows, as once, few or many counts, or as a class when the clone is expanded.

CSVKPGGKEAFF,TGCAGCGTAAAACCAGGGGGCAAAGAAGCTTTCTTT,NA,TRBV29-1,TRBD1,TRBJ1-1
CAWSLGQGLNELFF,TGTGCCTGGAGTTTGGGACAGGGCCTTAATGAACTGTTTTTT,NA,TRBV30,TRBD1,TRBJ1-4
CATSRTNPRETQYF,TGTGCCACCAGCCGGACTAACCCGAGAGAGACCCAGTACTTC,NA,TRBV15,NA,TRBJ2-5
CASSHGGDSRYNEQFF,TGTGCCAGTAGCCACGGCGGGGACTCTAGATACAATGAGCAGTTCTTC,few,TRBV19,NA,TRBJ2-1
CASSMSDIQYF,TGTGCCAGTAGTATGAGTGACATTCAGTACTTC,NA,TRBV19,NA,TRBJ2-4
CASSIEKPNSNQPQHF,TGTGCCAGTAGTATAGAAAAACCTAATAGCAATCAGCCCCAGCATTTT,few,TRBV19,NA,TRBJ1-5
CASSLSRTYEQYF,TGTGCCAGCAGCTTAAGTAGGACCTACGAGCAGTACTTC,few,TRBV13,NA,TRBJ2-7
CAWIGGRESNF,TGTGCCTGGATCGGGGGCCGAGAGTCCAACTTT,NA,TRBV30,NA,TRBJ1-1
CASEAGVGTNQPQHF,TGTGCCAGTGAAGCGGGGGTTGGGACGAATCAGCCCCAGCATTTT,NA,TRBV6-1,NA,TRBJ1-5
CASSTGLTQETQYF,TGTGCCAGCAGCACAGGACTGACTCAAGAGACCCAGTACTTC,NA,TRBV13,NA,TRBJ2-5
CAWSVEGGPTF,TGTGCCTGGAGTGTAGAGGGCGGGCCCACTTTC,few,TRBV30,NA,TRBJ2-6
CASGQGNNQPQHF,TGTGCCAGCGGACAGGGGAACAATCAGCCCCAGCATTTT,NA,TRBV6-4,TRBD1,TRBJ1-5
CASRTGLKQGEGNQPQHF,TGCGCCAGCAGGACCGGTCTGAAACAGGGGGAAGGCAATCAGCCCCAGCATTTT,NA,TRBV5-1,TRBD1,TRBJ1-5
CSVGRAHSYNEQFF,TGCAGCGTTGGGCGGGCCCACTCCTACAATGAGCAGTTCTTC,few,TRBV29-1,NA,TRBJ2-1
CASSLAGDYEQYF,TGTGCCAGCTCATTAGCGGGGGACTACGAGCAGTACTTC,NA,TRBV18,TRBD2,TRBJ2-7